The 18 T cell receptor beta chains given below trace back to one sample, sequenced in a study of blood T cell repertoires in COVID-19. Here immunoSEQ multiplex PCR was the method, and the copy in TCRdb shows in-frame clones only, minus some. The sample has about 260,000 clones; roughly 86% are singletons. The specimen was peripheral blood. These receptors came from a human donor in a cohort sampled during active COVID-19.

This rearrangement joins TRBV4-1 to TRBJ2-5, with 8 bases identical to TRBD1. The V gene's germline CDR1 is MGHRA and CDR2 YSYEKL. This CDR3 comprises 14 residues. V lost 6 bases to trimming and J lost 0 bases; unmatched junction nucleotides: 3. CDR3 in amino acids: CASSSGGYQETQYF. Written as DNA, the CDR3 is TGCGCCAGCAGTTCAGGGGGCTACCAAGAGACCCAGTACTTC.

This chain connects TRBV13 to TRBJ1-3, with 7 nucleotides matching TRBD1. CDR3 length: 16 amino acids. CDR1 is PRHDT and CDR2 is FYEKMQ in the germline V gene (reference sequence). V gave up 5 bases and J gave up 9 bases; unmatched junction bases: 16. In DNA, the CDR3 is TGTGCCAGCAGCATTAGGACAGGTTTTGGGATGGGCACCATATATTTT. Translation: CASSIRTGFGMGTIYF.

This clone appeared a single time. The chain joins TRBV30 to TRBJ1-1, with TRBD1 matching 7 bases. V trimming: 3 bases; J trimming: 1 base; junction bases outside the gene matches: 2. The CDR3 length is 13 residues. Per the germline V gene, CDR1 is GTSNPN and CDR2 is SVGIG (reference sequence). The CDR3 loop is CAWRGQPNTEAFF. For the CDR3, the DNA is TGTGCCTGGAGGGGACAGCCGAACACTGAAGCTTTCTTT.

This clone has just a few counts. The chain combines TRBV19 with TRBJ2-7; 8 bases agree with TRBD2. Per the germline V gene, CDR1 is LNHDA and CDR2 is SQIVND (reference sequence). CDR3 length equals 15 residues. Unmatched junction bases numbered 4, after V lost 3 bases and J lost 0 bases. The CDR3 region is CASSIERETSYEQYF. DNA of the CDR3: TGTGCCAGTAGTATTGAGCGGGAGACCTCCTACGAGCAGTACTTC.

The chain recombines TRBV6-5 with TRBJ1-4; D gene ambiguous. The germline CDR1 and CDR2 sequences are MNHEY and SVGAGI. The CDR3 is 14 amino acids. V lost 11 bases, J lost 7 bases, and 20 bases lay in between. CDR3 DNA: TGTGCCGTTCCCAAGCCCGGGGATCTTGAAAAACTGTTTTTT. It translates to CAVPKPGDLEKLFF.

The rearrangement uses TRBV19 and TRBJ1-2; 9 positions agree with TRBD1. The germline V gene has CDR1 LNHDA and CDR2 SQIVND (reference sequence). CDR3 length: 16 residues. The ends lost 1 base at V and 5 bases at J; junction bases unmatched: 8. CDR3 nucleotide sequence: TGTGCCAGTAGTATAGCAGGGACAGGGATACTTTATGGCTACACCTTC. Translating gives CASSIAGTGILYGYTF.

This chain links TRBV28 with TRBJ1-2; tentative D call: TRBD1 (5 bases). The CDR3 covers 15 residues. Germline lookup yields CDR1 MDHEN and CDR2 SYDVKM. V was trimmed by 4 bases and J by 7 bases, leaving 19 bases between them. The CDR3 DNA reads as TGTGCCAGCAGTTCCCCGCCCCGATTCAGGGTTGGCTACACCTTC. Its protein product is CASSSPPRFRVGYTF.

The rearrangement joins TRBV20-1 to TRBJ1-2, with 9 bases fitting TRBD1. The CDR3 has 14 residues. V lost 3 bases to trimming and J lost 0 bases; unmatched junction nucleotides: 2. The germline gives CDR1 DFQATT, CDR2 SNEGSKA (reference sequence). The CDR3 DNA reads as TGCAGTGCTAGTGGGACAGGGACTAACTATGGCTACACCTTC. Residues: CSASGTGTNYGYTF.

This sequence joins TRBV27 and TRBJ2-7; TRBD1 is a possible D gene (5 bases). This CDR3 comprises 13 residues. V was clipped by 2 bases and J by 3 bases, with 8 bases between them. Per germline, CDR1 MNHEY and CDR2 SMNVEV (reference sequence). CDR3 DNA: TGTGCCAGCAGTTTAAAGGACATCTACGAGCAGTACTTC. Translating it yields CASSLKDIYEQYF.

The chain has TRBV4-1 and TRBJ2-3, with D possibly matching TRBD1 (5 bases). Trimming cost V 1 base and J 6 bases, with 11 bases left between them. The CDR3 is 14 residues long. The germline V gene has CDR1 MGHRA and CDR2 YSYEKL. The CDR3: CASSQAPGRDTQYF. CDR3 DNA: TGCGCCAGCAGCCAAGCTCCAGGGCGGGATACGCAGTATTTT.

The gene calls are TRBV6-1 and TRBJ1-5, with a weak D call TRBD1 (6 bases). This CDR3 region has 17 residues. Trimming took 0 bases from V and 0 from J, leaving 12 bases between them. Germline loops: CDR1 MNHNS, CDR2 SASEGT. CDR3 coding DNA: TGTGCCAGCAGTGAAGCACCAGGGACATTTAGCAATCAGCCCCAGCATTTT. It is translated as CASSEAPGTFSNQPQHF.

V usage is TRBV7-2 and J usage is TRBJ1-6; a weak D match, TRBD1 (6 bases). Germline assignment: CDR1 SGHTA and CDR2 FQGNSA. Trimming stripped 1 base from V and 4 bases from J, with 8 bases between. The CDR3 is made up of 15 amino acids. This CDR3 reads CASSLEGQYNSPLHF. The CDR3 DNA follows: TGTGCCAGCAGCTTAGAAGGACAGTATAATTCACCCCTCCACTTT.

The rearrangement links TRBV28 to TRBJ2-7; TRBD2 agrees at 7 bases. CDR3 length: 15 residues. CDR1 MDHEN and CDR2 SYDVKM come from the germline V gene. The V segment lost 6 bases and the J segment 3 bases; nucleotides outside the gene matches: 11. CDR3 nucleotide sequence: TGTGCCAGCAGGGCAGGGACGGGAGGCCTCTACGAGCAGTACTTC. This translates into CASRAGTGGLYEQYF.

This clone was recorded only once. The genes are TRBV3-1 (or the pseudogene TRBV3-2) and TRBJ1-1; a weak D match, TRBD1 (6 bases). Trimming took 5 bases from V and 1 from J, leaving 14 bases between them. This CDR3 has 15 amino acids. CDR1 and CDR2 (germline): LGHDT, YNNKEL (reference sequence). CDR3 in amino acids: CASSDTAGENTEAFF. The CDR3 DNA follows: TGTGCCAGCAGCGACACAGCAGGGGAGAACACTGAAGCTTTCTTT.

This clone was found once. This chain connects TRBV30 to TRBJ2-7; D gene ambiguous. Germline assignment: CDR1 GTSNPN and CDR2 SVGIG (reference sequence). The ends were cut back, 5 bases at V and 3 bases at J, with 17 bases in the middle. The CDR3 consists of 14 residues. CDR3 in DNA: TGTGCCTGGGCTCTAGGCGGCAACCACTACGAGCAGTACTTC. The encoded protein is CAWALGGNHYEQYF.

This chain connects TRBV5-1 to TRBJ1-6; 7 bases agree with TRBD1. The V gene's germline CDR1 is SGHRS and CDR2 YFSETQ. The CDR3 is 15 residues long. V trimming: 0 bases; J trimming: 7 bases; junction bases outside the gene matches: 4. CDR3 coding DNA: TGCGCCAGCAGCTTGGTCTCAGGGGGAAATTCACCCCTCCACTTT. It translates to CASSLVSGGNSPLHF.

The rearrangement uses TRBV5-1 and TRBJ2-7, with TRBD2 matching over 10 bases. Germline V gives CDR1 SGHRS, CDR2 YFSETQ. The CDR3 totals 15 residues. The junction had 4 bases not matched to a gene; V was cut back by 4 bases and J by 0 bases. CDR3 in DNA: TGCGCCAGCAGCCCACTAGCGGGGCACTCCTACGAGCAGTACTTC. It specifies CASSPLAGHSYEQYF.

The chain joins TRBV2 to TRBJ1-2; perhaps TRBD1 as D (5 bases). This CDR3 has 15 amino acids. CDR1 and CDR2 (germline): SNHLY, FYNNEI. Trimming removed 8 bases from V and 2 bases from J, with 18 bases in between. CDR3 sequence: CASPDSLRQNYGYTF. Here the CDR3 DNA reads TGTGCCAGCCCAGACTCACTAAGACAGAACTATGGCTACACCTTC.